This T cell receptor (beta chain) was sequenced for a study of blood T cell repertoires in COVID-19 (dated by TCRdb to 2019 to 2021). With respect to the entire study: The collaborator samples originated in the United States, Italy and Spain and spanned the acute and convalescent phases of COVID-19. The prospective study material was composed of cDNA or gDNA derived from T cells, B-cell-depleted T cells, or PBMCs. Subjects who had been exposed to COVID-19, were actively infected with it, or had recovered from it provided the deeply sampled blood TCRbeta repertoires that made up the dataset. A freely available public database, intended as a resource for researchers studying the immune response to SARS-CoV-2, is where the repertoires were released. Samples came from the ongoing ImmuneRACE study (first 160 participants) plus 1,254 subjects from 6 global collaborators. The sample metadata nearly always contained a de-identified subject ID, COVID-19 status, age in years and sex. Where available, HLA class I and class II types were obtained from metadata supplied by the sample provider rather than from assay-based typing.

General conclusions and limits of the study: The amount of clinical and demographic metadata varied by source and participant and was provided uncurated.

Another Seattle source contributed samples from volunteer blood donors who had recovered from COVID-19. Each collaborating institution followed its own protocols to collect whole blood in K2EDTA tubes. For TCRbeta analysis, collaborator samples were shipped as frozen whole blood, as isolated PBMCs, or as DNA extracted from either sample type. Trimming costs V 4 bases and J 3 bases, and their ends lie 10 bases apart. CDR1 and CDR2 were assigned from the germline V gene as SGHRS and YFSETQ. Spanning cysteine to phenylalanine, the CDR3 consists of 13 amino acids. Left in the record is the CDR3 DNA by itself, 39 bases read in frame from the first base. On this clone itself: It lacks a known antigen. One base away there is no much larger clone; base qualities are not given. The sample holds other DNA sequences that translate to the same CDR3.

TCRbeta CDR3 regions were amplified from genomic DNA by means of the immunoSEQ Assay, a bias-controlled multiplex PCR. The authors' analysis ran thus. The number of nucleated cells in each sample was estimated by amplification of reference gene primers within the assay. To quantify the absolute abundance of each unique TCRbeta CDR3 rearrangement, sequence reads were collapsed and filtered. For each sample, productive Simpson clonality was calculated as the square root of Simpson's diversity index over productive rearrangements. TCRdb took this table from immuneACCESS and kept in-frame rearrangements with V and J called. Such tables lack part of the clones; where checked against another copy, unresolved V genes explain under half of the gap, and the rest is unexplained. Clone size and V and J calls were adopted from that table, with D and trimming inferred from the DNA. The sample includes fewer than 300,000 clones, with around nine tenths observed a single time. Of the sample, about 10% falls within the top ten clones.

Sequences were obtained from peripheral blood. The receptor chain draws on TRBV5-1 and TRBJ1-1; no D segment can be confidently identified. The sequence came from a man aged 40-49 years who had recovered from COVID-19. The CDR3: CASSLVRDTEAFF. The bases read TGCGCCAGCAGCCTGGTCCGTGACACTGAAGCTTTCTTT.